This T cell receptor (beta chain) was captured in a study of a mutant IDH1 vaccine in newly diagnosed glioma. Study-wide background: Investigators started vaccination 4-6 weeks after radiotherapy alone, or with temozolomide cycles.

The table came from immunoSEQ multiplex PCR; TCRdb's copy has only in-frame clones and leaves some out. The table includes around 34,000 clones, roughly 81% detected once. The time point was: week 23, last vaccination. In the vaccine, a single dose held 300 ug of the mutant IDH1 20-mer peptide, along with topical imiquimod. This CDR3 is 15 amino acids long. In germline, CDR1 is LNHDA, CDR2 SQIVND (reference sequence). V lost 0 bases and J lost 4, with 12 bases in between. A note on this clone: Its antigen is unidentified.

The receptor was isolated from a man in his forties with glioma. V usage is TRBV19 and J usage is TRBJ1-1; D remains unclear. Here the sequenced sample was PBMCs, taken from a glioma patient whose treatment included an IDH1 peptide vaccine. The CDR3 DNA is TGTGCCAGTAGTATAGATCCGGGTTCGAGCACTGAAGCTTTCTTT. Amino acid sequence: CASSIDPGSSTEAFF.